One and the same sample provided the 18 T cell receptor beta chains below, sequenced in a study of cytomegalovirus exposure and HLA in healthy donors listed by TCRdb under 2017. Libraries were prepared through the immunoSEQ multiplex PCR assay. For the multiplex PCR, a mixture combining 60 forward primers for TCR Vbeta segments and 13 reverse primers for TCR Jbeta segments was used. TCRdb holds this immuneACCESS table with in-frame rearrangements only. Some clones are missing; in checked studies, unresolved V genes explain under half, and the rest has no known cause. The sample profile shows 100,000 to 150,000 clones; about 70% of them were found once. About 7.3% of the sample lies in the top ten. Sequencing input: PBMCs. These receptors were collected from a male donor in good health and CMV-seronegative.

This sequence joins TRBV29-1 and TRBJ2-5; 7 positions agree with TRBD1. The CDR3 length is 14 residues. V dropped 4 bases and J dropped 5; count of bases not matched to a gene: 10. The germline V gene encodes CDR1 SQVTM and CDR2 ANQGSEA. The CDR3 sequence is CSVGGRGIRETQYF. CDR3 DNA sequence: TGCAGCGTTGGCGGCAGGGGGATTCGGGAGACCCAGTACTTC.

The rearrangement joins TRBV19 to TRBJ2-1, with 8 nucleotides matching TRBD1. Germline CDR1 and CDR2: LNHDA and SQIVND (reference sequence). CDR3 length equals 16 residues. The V segment lost 3 bases and the J segment 0 bases; nucleotides outside the gene matches: 4. CDR3 DNA sequence: TGTGCCAGTAGTATCCAGGGGGCAAGCTCCTACAATGAGCAGTTCTTC. Its translation is CASSIQGASSYNEQFF.

The V gene is TRBV30, the J gene TRBJ1-3; D is ambiguous. The V gene lost 8 bases and the J gene lost 1 base, with 6 bases spanning the gap. Germline lookup yields CDR1 GTSNPN and CDR2 SVGIG (reference sequence). This CDR3 spans 11 amino acids. CDR3 nucleotides: TGTGCCCGAGTTTCTGGAAACACCATATATTTT. Amino acids: CARVSGNTIYF. The full variable domain, with the rest looked up from reference TRBV30 and TRBJ1-3, is SQTIHQWPATLVQPVGSPLSLECTVEGTSNPNLYWYRQAAGRGLQLLFYSVGIGQISSEVPQNLSASRPQDRQFILSSKKLLLSDSGFYLCARVSGNTIYFGEGSWLTVV.

V gene TRBV7-3 combines with J gene TRBJ2-4; D is unresolved. The CDR3 extends over 15 amino acids. Germline V lookup: CDR1 SGHTA, CDR2 FQGTGA. Trimming took 2 bases from V and 5 from J, leaving 13 bases between them. CDR3 nucleotides: TGTGCCAGCAGCTTAGGGCGAAGCTCCCAAAACATTCAGTACTTC. Amino acids: CASSLGRSSQNIQYF. Based on the CDR3 plus reference TRBV7-3 and TRBJ2-4, the full variable domain is GAGVSQTPSNKVTEKGKYVELRCDPISGHTALYWYRQSLGQGPEFLIYFQGTGAADDSGLPNDRFFAVRPEGSVSTLKIQRTERGDSAVYLCASSLGRSSQNIQYFGAGTRLSVL.

The chain is built from TRBV4-2 and TRBJ2-7, with TRBD2 matching over 7 bases. The CDR3 contains 17 residues. Germline-derived CDR1 and CDR2 are LGHNA and YNFKEQ. With 0 bases clipped from V and 0 bases from J, the junction kept 8 bases outside the gene matches. The CDR3 is CASSQEFGRGVSYEQYF. CDR3 coding DNA: TGTGCCAGCAGCCAAGAGTTCGGTCGGGGGGTCTCCTACGAGCAGTACTTC.

Written as DNA, the CDR3 is TGTGCCAGCTCAAGGGGGCTCCAAGAGACCCAGTACTTC. The encoded protein is CASSRGLQETQYF. The chain employs TRBV18 and TRBJ2-5, with 7 bases identical to TRBD1. V lost 5 bases, J lost 1 base, and 1 base stayed unmatched. The CDR3 runs 13 residues. The V gene's germline CDR1 is KGHSH and CDR2 LQKENI.

V usage is TRBV27 and J usage is TRBJ1-5; possible D gene TRBD1, 5 bases. V lost 3 bases to trimming and J lost 7 bases, with 13 bases between them. Per the germline V gene, CDR1 is MNHEY and CDR2 is SMNVEV (reference sequence). This CDR3 spans 14 amino acids. The CDR3 region is CASSLVGTNQPQHF. The DNA of the CDR3 is TGTGCCAGCAGTTTGGTAGGGACTAACCAGCCCCAGCATTTT.

V usage is TRBV27 and J usage is TRBJ2-7; tentative D call: TRBD1 (5 bases). V lost 0 bases and J lost 2, with 11 bases in between. The CDR3 has 15 amino acids. The V gene's germline CDR1 is MNHEY and CDR2 SMNVEV (reference sequence). This CDR3 reads CASSLSTRETYEQYF. The CDR3 region has the DNA TGTGCCAGCAGTTTATCGACCAGGGAAACCTACGAGCAGTACTTC.

The chain recombines TRBV5-1 with TRBJ2-1; 13 bases align to TRBD2. J was trimmed by 14 bases and V by 4 bases; bases with no gene match: 15. Germline V lookup: CDR1 SGHRS, CDR2 YFSETQ. The CDR3 totals 16 residues. DNA for the CDR3: TGCGCCAGCAGCCCCGGGACTAGCGGGAAGAACTACAGGGAGTTCTTC. Amino acid sequence: CASSPGTSGKNYREFF.

V and J are TRBV4-1 and TRBJ2-3; 10 bases line up with TRBD2. The CDR3 contains 19 residues. The germline CDR1 and CDR2 sequences are MGHRA and YSYEKL. V lost 0 bases, J lost 1 base, and 10 bases stayed unmatched. The CDR3 here is CASSQDHQRGGLGTDTQYF. As DNA, the CDR3 is TGCGCCAGCAGCCAAGATCACCAGCGGGGGGGCCTCGGCACAGATACGCAGTATTTT.

This chain connects TRBV19 to TRBJ2-1; TRBD2 matches 13 bases. From germline, CDR1 is LNHDA and CDR2 SQIVND (reference sequence). Germline trimming cut 3 bases from V and 4 bases from J; bases unmatched to any gene: 18. This CDR3 spans 21 amino acids. CDR3 sequence (DNA): TGTGCCAGTAGTATCCTCCCGAAACTAGCGGGAGGGTCACTTTCTTACAATGAGCAGTTCTTC. Protein product: CASSILPKLAGGSLSYNEQFF.

The gene calls are TRBV28 and TRBJ2-6, with no clear D. The CDR3 totals 13 residues. Looked up from germline, CDR1 is MDHEN and CDR2 is SYDVKM. V was trimmed by 3 bases and J by 2 bases, leaving 2 bases between them. DNA of the CDR3: TGTGCCAGCAGTTTTACTGGGGCCAACGTCCTGACTTTC. This codes for CASSFTGANVLTF.

The chain combines TRBV19 with TRBJ1-5; D perhaps matches TRBD1 (5 bases). CDR3 length: 16 amino acids. The germline V gene has CDR1 LNHDA and CDR2 SQIVND (reference sequence). V lost 0 bases, J lost 2 bases, and 11 bases lay in between. The CDR3 reads CASSIDRGGGNQPQHF. As DNA, the CDR3 is TGTGCCAGTAGTATAGATCGTGGAGGGGGCAATCAGCCCCAGCATTTT.

The V and J genes are TRBV5-4 and TRBJ2-5; possibly TRBD2 for D (6 bases). V lost 0 bases and J 7 bases, leaving 10 bases between the germline ends. The CDR3 is made up of 13 amino acids. Germline values: CDR1 SGHNT, CDR2 YYREEE (reference sequence). The chain's CDR3 is CASSLGEVGTQYF. The CDR3 bases are TGTGCCAGCAGCTTGGGGGAGGTGGGGACCCAGTACTTC.

The chain combines TRBV4-2 with TRBJ2-1; 9 nucleotides line up with TRBD2. Germline V lookup: CDR1 LGHNA, CDR2 YNFKEQ. After removal of 4 bases from V and 5 bases from J, the junction contained 6 bases not matched to a gene. The length of the CDR3 is 15 residues. DNA for the CDR3: TGTGCCAGCAGCCGATTGACTAGCGGTCACAATGAGCAGTTCTTC. Its protein is CASSRLTSGHNEQFF.

The V and J genes are TRBV5-1 and TRBJ1-4; the match to TRBD1 covers 9 bases. Looked up from germline, CDR1 is SGHRS and CDR2 is YFSETQ. CDR3 size: 15 residues. The trim removed 4 bases at V and 5 bases at J, leaving 6 bases unmatched. The CDR3 loop reads CASSRGQGKNEKLFF. In nucleotides, the CDR3 is TGCGCCAGCAGCAGGGGACAGGGTAAAAATGAAAAACTGTTTTTT.

The rearrangement uses TRBV19 and TRBJ2-3; D is perhaps TRBD2 (6 bases). Trimming removed 4 bases at V and 0 bases at J, with 11 bases between. This CDR3 comprises 15 residues. Germline assignment: CDR1 LNHDA and CDR2 SQIVND (reference sequence). The chain's CDR3 is CASSTAGISTDTQYF. Written as DNA, the CDR3 is TGTGCCAGTAGTACTGCGGGAATTAGCACAGATACGCAGTATTTT.

This chain connects TRBV10-3 to TRBJ2-1; 8 bases agree with TRBD2. Germline V gives CDR1 ENHRY, CDR2 SYGVKD. The CDR3 runs to 16 residues. V lost 3 bases to trimming and J lost 6 bases; unmatched junction nucleotides: 10. CDR3 residues: CAISESEAGVRNEQFF. In DNA form, the CDR3 reads TGTGCCATCAGTGAAAGCGAAGCGGGAGTACGCAATGAGCAGTTCTTC.